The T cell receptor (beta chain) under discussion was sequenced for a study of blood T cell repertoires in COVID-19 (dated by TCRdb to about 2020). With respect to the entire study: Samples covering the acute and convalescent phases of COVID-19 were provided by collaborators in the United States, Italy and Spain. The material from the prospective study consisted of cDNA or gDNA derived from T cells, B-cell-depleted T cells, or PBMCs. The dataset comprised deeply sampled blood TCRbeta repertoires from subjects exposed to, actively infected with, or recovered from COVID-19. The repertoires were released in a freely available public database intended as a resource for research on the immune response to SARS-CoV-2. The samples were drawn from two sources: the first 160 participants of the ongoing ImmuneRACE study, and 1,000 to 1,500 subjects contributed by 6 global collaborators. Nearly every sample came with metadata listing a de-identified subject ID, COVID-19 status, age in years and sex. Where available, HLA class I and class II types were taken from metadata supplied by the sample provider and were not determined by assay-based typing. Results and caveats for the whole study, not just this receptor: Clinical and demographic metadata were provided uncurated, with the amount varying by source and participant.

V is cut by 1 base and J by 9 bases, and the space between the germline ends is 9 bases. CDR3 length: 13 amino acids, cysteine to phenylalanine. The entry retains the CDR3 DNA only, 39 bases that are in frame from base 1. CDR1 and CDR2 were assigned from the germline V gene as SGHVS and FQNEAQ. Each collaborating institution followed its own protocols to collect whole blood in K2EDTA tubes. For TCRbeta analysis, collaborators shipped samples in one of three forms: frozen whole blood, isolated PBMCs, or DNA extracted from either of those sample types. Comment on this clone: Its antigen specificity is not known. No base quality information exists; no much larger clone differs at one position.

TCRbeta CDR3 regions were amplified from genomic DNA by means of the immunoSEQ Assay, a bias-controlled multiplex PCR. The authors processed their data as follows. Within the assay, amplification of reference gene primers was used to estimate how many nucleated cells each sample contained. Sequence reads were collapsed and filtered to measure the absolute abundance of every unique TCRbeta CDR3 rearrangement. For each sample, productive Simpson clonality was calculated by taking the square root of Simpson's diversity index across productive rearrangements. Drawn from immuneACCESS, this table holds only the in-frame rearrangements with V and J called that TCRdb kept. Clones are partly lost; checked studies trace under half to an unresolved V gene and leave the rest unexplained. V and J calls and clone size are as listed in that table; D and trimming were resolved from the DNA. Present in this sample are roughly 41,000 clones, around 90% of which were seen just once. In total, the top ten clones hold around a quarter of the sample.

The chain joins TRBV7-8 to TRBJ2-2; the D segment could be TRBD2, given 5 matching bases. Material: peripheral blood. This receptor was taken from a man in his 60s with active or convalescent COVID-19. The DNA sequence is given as TGTGCCAGCAGCTTAGTGACTACCTGGGAGCTGTTTTTT. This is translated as CASSLVTTWELFF.